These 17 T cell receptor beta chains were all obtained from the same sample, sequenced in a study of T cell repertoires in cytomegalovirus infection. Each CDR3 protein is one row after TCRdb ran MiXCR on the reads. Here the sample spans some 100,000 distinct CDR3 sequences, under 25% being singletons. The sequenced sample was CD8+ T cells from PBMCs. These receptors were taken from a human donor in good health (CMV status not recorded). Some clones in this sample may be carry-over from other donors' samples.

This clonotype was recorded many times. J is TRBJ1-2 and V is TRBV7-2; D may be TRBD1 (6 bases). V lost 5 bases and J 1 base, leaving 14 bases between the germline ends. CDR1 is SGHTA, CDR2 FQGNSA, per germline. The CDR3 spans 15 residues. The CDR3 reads CASSHYREVNYGYTF. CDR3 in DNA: TGTGCCAGCAGCCATTACAGGGAAGTTAACTATGGCTACACCTTC.

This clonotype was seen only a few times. The CDR3 here is CASSLWGSGRETDTQYF. The DNA of the CDR3 is TGCGCCAGCAGCCTTTGGGGCAGCGGAAGGGAGACAGATACGCAGTATTTT. The chain has TRBV5-1 and TRBJ2-3; the D gene could be TRBD1 or TRBD2 (5 bases each). This CDR3 spans 17 amino acids. Germline V gene data show CDR1 as SGHRS and CDR2 as YFSETQ. Trimming cost V 4 bases and J 3 bases, with 21 bases left between them.

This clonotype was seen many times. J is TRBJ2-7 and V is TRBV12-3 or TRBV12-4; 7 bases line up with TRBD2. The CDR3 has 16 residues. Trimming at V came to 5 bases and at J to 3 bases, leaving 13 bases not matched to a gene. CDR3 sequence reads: CASSPAIAGLLYEQYF. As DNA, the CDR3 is TGTGCCAGCAGTCCTGCCATAGCGGGCCTTCTCTACGAGCAGTACTTC.

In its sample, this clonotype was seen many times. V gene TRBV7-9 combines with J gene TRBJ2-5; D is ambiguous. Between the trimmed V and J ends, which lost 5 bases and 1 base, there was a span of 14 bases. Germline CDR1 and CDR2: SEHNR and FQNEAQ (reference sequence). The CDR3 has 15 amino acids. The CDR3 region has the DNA TGTGCCAGCAGCACCCGAGCCGAGGTCCAAGAGACCCAGTACTTC. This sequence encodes CASSTRAEVQETQYF. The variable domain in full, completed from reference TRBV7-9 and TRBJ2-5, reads DTGVSQNPRHKITKRGQNVTFRCDPISEHNRLYWYRQTLGQGPEFLTYFQNEAQLEKSRLLSDRFSAERPKGSFSTLEIQRTEQGDSAMYLCASSTRAEVQETQYFGPGTRLLVL.

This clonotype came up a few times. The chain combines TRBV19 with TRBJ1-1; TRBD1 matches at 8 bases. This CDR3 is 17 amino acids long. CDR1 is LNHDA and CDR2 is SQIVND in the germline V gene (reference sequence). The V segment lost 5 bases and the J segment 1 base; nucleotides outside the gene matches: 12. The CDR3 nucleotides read TGTGCCAGTAGTGCCTGGGCGGGACAGGCGAAGAACACTGAAGCTTTCTTT. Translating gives CASSAWAGQAKNTEAFF.

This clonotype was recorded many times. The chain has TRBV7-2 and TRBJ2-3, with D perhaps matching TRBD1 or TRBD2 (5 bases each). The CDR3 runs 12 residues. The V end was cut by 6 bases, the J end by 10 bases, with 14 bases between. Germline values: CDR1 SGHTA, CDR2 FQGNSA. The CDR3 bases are TGTGCCAGCAGGTACCCAGGGACCCCGCAGTATTTT. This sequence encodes CASRYPGTPQYF. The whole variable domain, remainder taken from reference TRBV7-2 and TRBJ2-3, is GAGVSQSPSNKVTEKGKDVELRCDPISGHTALYWYRQSLGQGLEFLIYFQGNSAPDKSGLPSDRFSAERTGGSVSTLTIQRTQQEDSAVYLCASRYPGTPQYFGPGTRLTVL.

The CDR3 nucleotides read TGTGCCAGCACCGCGGCCAGCACAGATACGCAGTATTTT. Protein: CASTAASTDTQYF. The gene calls are TRBV7-9 and TRBJ2-3; D gene uncertain. V was shortened by 7 bases and J by 0 bases, with 8 bases between the two germline ends. Germline CDR1 SEHNR, CDR2 FQNEAQ (reference sequence). The CDR3 loop spans 13 amino acids.

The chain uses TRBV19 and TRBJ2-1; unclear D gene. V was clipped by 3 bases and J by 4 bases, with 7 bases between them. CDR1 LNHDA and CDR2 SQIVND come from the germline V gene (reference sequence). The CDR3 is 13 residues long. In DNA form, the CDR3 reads TGTGCCAGTAGTATGGTCTTTTACAATGAGCAGTTCTTC. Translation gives CASSMVFYNEQFF.

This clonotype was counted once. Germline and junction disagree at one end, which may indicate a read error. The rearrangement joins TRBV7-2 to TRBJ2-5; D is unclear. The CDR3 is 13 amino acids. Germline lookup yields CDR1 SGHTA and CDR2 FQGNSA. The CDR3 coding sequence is TGTGCCAGCAGCTTGGCAGGCCAAGAGATCCAGTACTTC. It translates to CASSLAGQEIQYF.

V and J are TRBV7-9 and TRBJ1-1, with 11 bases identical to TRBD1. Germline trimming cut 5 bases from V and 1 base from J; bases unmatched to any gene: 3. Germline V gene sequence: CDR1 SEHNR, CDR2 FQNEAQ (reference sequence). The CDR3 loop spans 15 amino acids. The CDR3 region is CASSSGQGANTEAFF. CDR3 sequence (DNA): TGTGCCAGCAGCAGCGGACAGGGGGCGAACACTGAAGCTTTCTTT. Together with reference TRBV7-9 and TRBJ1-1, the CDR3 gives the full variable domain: DTGVSQNPRHKITKRGQNVTFRCDPISEHNRLYWYRQTLGQGPEFLTYFQNEAQLEKSRLLSDRFSAERPKGSFSTLEIQRTEQGDSAMYLCASSSGQGANTEAFFGQGTRLTVV.

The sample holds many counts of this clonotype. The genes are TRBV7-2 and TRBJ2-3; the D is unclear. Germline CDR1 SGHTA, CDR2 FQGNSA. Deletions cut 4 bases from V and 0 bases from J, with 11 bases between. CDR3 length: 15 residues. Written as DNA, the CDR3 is TGTGCCAGCAGCTGGGAACGGGTTAGCACAGATACGCAGTATTTT. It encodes CASSWERVSTDTQYF.

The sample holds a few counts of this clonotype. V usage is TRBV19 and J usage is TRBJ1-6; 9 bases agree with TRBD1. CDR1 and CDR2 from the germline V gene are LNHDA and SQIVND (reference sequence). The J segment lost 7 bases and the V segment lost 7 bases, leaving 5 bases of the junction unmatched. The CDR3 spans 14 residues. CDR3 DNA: TGTGCCAGTACCCCGACAGGGGGGAATTCACCCCTCCACTTT. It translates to CASTPTGGNSPLHF.

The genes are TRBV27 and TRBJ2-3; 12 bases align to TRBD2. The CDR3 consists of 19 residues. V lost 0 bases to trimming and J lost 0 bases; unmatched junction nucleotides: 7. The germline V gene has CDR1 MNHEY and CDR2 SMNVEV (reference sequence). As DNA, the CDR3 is TGTGCCAGCAGTTTATCGCTAGCGGGGGGGACTTCTAGCACAGATACGCAGTATTTT. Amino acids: CASSLSLAGGTSSTDTQYF.

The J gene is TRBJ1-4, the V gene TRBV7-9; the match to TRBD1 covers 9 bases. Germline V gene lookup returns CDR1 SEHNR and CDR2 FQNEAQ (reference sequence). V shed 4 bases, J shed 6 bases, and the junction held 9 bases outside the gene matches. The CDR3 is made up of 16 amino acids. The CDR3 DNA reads TGTGCCAGCAGCTCTACACAGGGGGCGCGGGATGAAAAACTGTTTTTT. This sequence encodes CASSSTQGARDEKLFF.

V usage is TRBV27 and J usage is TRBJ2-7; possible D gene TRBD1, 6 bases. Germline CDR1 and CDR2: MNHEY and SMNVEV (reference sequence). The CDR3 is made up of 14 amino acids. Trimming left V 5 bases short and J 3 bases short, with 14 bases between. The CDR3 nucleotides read TGTGCCAGCAGTATGACAGGACCTAACTACGAGCAGTACTTC. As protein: CASSMTGPNYEQYF.

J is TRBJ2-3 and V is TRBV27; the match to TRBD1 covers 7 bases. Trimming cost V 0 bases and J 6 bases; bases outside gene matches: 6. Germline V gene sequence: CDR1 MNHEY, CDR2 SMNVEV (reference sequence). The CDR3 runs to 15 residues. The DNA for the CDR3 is TGTGCCAGCAGTTTATCGACAGGGATCAGGGATACGCAGTATTTT. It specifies CASSLSTGIRDTQYF.

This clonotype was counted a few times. The CDR3 reads CASSPRTSGGRETQYF. Here the CDR3 DNA reads TGTGCCAGCAGTCCAAGGACTAGCGGGGGGCGAGAGACCCAGTACTTC. This chain joins TRBV28 and TRBJ2-5; 14 bases are shared with TRBD2. J gave up 4 bases and V 5 bases, and 6 bases lay outside the gene matches. The CDR3 consists of 16 residues. Germline V gives CDR1 MDHEN, CDR2 SYDVKM.